Below, one T cell receptor beta chain is given with its context. This specimen comes from a study of shared clonotypes between healthy human individuals. The overall study: In total, the donors were a couple of women and a few men aged 18 to 49. Donors had three CD4 naive, three CD4 memory, two CD8 naive and one CD8 memory plate apiece.

CD45RA-negative memory and CD45RA+ naive subsets were split from the CD4+ cells. Libraries were prepared by immunoSEQ multiplex PCR; TCRdb keeps only in-frame clonotypes and omits some of them. The sample includes more than 2 million clones, approximately 96% of them seen just once. V was shortened by 0 bases and J by 7 bases, with 18 bases between the two germline ends. CDR3 length: 16 amino acids. The germline gives CDR1 KGHSH, CDR2 LQKENI. This clonotype was obtained from a man younger than 35 in good health. The chain links TRBV18 to TRBJ1-1; D remains ambiguous. The sample taken for sequencing was naive CD4+ T cells sorted from blood. Noted subset: CD45RA+ positively selected. CDR3 in DNA: TGTGCCAGCTCACCACCGAAAATTTCACATCGGGATGAAGCTTTCTTT. Protein: CASSPPKISHRDEAFF.